The T cell receptor (beta chain) under discussion was sequenced for a study of T cells in localized non-small cell lung cancer. Libraries were prepared by immunoSEQ multiplex PCR; TCRdb keeps only in-frame clonotypes and omits some of them. The profile shows 40,000 or so clones, approximately 86% of them singletons. CDR3 length: 14 amino acids. The junction had 4 bases not matched to a gene; V was cut back by 4 bases and J by 4 bases. Germline CDR1 SGHRS, CDR2 YFSETQ. The specimen comprised peripheral blood, sampled before any cancer treatment. The TCR originated in a man aged 40 to 70 with stage I lung adenocarcinoma. This sequence joins TRBV5-1 and TRBJ1-3; 8 bases map to TRBD1. In nucleotides, the CDR3 is TGCGCCAGCAGCGCCGGGACAGGAGGAAACACCATATATTTT. This codes for CASSAGTGGNTIYF.